Sequencing of this T cell receptor beta chain was carried out in a study of cytomegalovirus exposure and HLA in healthy donors. Use of 60 Vbeta and 13 Jbeta primers characterized the PCR. The table came from immunoSEQ multiplex PCR; TCRdb's copy has only in-frame clones and leaves some out. The sample has fewer than 150,000 clones; approximately 70% are singletons. Germline CDR1 and CDR2: SGDLS and YYNGEE. V shed 4 bases, J shed 2 bases, and the junction held 12 bases outside the gene matches. This CDR3 is built from 17 residues. V usage is TRBV9 and J usage is TRBJ2-3, with 8 bases matching TRBD2. The specimen was PBMCs. The source of this sequence is a woman under 40 in good health and CMV-seronegative. CDR3 region: CASSFRPNSGNTDTQYF. The CDR3 DNA is TGTGCCAGCAGCTTCCGCCCAAATAGCGGGAACACAGATACGCAGTATTTT. The full variable domain, with the rest looked up from reference TRBV9 and TRBJ2-3, is DSGVTQTPKHLITATGQRVTLRCSPRSGDLSVYWYQQSLDQGLQFLIQYYNGEERAKGNILERFSAQQFPDLHSELNLSSLELGDSALYFCASSFRPNSGNTDTQYFGPGTRLTVL.